This TCR beta chain emerged from a study of T cell responses to AZD1222 COVID-19 vaccine. Generated by immunoSEQ multiplex PCR, the TCRdb table keeps only in-frame clones and is missing some. The table lists under 150,000 clones, roughly 93% of them singletons. Germline CDR1 reads LNHDA; CDR2 reads SQIVND (reference sequence). J gave up 7 bases and V 3 bases, and 6 bases lay outside the gene matches. The CDR3 extends over 14 amino acids. The chain joins TRBV19 to TRBJ2-5; 9 nucleotides match TRBD2. Source: peripheral blood, taken on day 0 of AZD1222 vaccination. This clonotype originated in an adult in good health. The CDR3 region is CASSIRLAVGTQYF. The CDR3 region has the DNA TGTGCCAGTAGTATCCGACTAGCGGTTGGGACCCAGTACTTC.